The text below deals with one T cell receptor (beta chain). Its matching antigen is unknown. RNA transcripts were the template for amplifying TCR beta CDR3 regions. In the first-round RT-PCR of the TCR CDR3, the HTBI primer set was used. TCRdb fed the multiplex PCR reads into MiXCR, producing one record per CDR3 protein. The profile shows around 760,000 distinct CDR3 sequences, just over 35% of them singletons. Patients aged 18 to 65 with hyperthyroidism were newly diagnosed, with duration under 2 months. The study excluded patients with uncontrolled infection, other autoimmune disease, pregnancy or lactation. Out of approximately 10 ml of fresh peripheral blood came the PBMCs. This specimen comes from a study of T cells in Graves' hyperthyroidism and ophthalmopathy. Study-level findings and limits: Most thyroid clonotypes with frequency above 0.001 were detected in blood.

The CDR3 has 16 residues. V lost 1 base to trimming and J lost 2 bases; unmatched junction nucleotides: 6. Germline V gives CDR1 SGHNT, CDR2 YYREEE (reference sequence). The sample consisted of blood. The V call is TRBV5-4, the J call TRBJ1-2, with 9 positions matching TRBD1. The receptor comes from a woman between 35 and 50 years old with Graves' hyperthyroidism. CDR3: CASSLTPGQGNYGYTF. Written as DNA, the CDR3 is TGTGCCAGCAGCTTGACTCCGGGACAGGGCAACTATGGCTACACCTTC.